The 22 T cell receptor beta chains reported below all come from one sample, sequenced in a study of blood T cells in healthy people across ages. Then a second PCR, running roughly 7 to 11 cycles, was carried out with a sample-barcoded 5' primer and a J-beta primer mix. One entry per CDR3 protein results from TCRdb running MiXCR on the 5' RACE reads. This table has about 1.1 million distinct CDR3 sequences, approximately 38% appearing once. What was sequenced was blood. The receptors were sampled from a man aged 18 to 30 in good health.

The rearrangement joins TRBV7-2 to TRBJ2-4; D unclear. V dropped 4 bases and J dropped 0 bases, with 13 bases sitting between them. CDR3 length: 16 amino acids. The germline V gene encodes CDR1 SGHTA and CDR2 FQGNSA. Here the CDR3 reads CASSSPGQLAKNIQYF. CDR3 nucleotide sequence: TGTGCCAGCAGCTCCCCCGGGCAGTTAGCCAAAAACATTCAGTACTTC.

This sequence joins TRBV29-1 and TRBJ2-1; 14 nucleotides match TRBD2. V trimming: 6 bases; J trimming: 9 bases; junction bases outside the gene matches: 7. Germline V lookup: CDR1 SQVTM, CDR2 ANQGSEA. The CDR3 is made up of 14 amino acids. CDR3 nucleotides: TGCAGCGTCGTTCGCGGACTAGCGGGGGGTGAGCAGTTCTTC. Protein product: CSVVRGLAGGEQFF.

This clonotype was detected a few times. The gene calls are TRBV6-1 and TRBJ1-4; D is ambiguous. Trimming stripped 6 bases from V and 0 bases from J, with 14 bases between. The V gene's germline CDR1 is MNHNS and CDR2 SASEGT. This CDR3 contains 16 residues. Written as DNA, the CDR3 is TGTGCCAGCAGACTCTCGGTCGGGGCAACTAATGAAAAACTGTTTTTT. Protein product: CASRLSVGATNEKLFF.

This chain uses TRBV29-1 with TRBJ1-4; D remains unclear. CDR1 is SQVTM, CDR2 ANQGSEA, per germline. The CDR3 covers 14 residues. The ends were cut back, 2 bases at V and 5 bases at J, with 12 bases in the middle. The CDR3 protein is CSVEMLDANEKLFF. The CDR3 coding sequence is TGCAGCGTTGAAATGCTGGACGCGAATGAAAAACTGTTTTTT.

About this clonotype: A read error is possible here, since a much larger clone lies one base away. The chain links TRBV29-1 to TRBJ2-3; the D is unclear. This CDR3 is 12 amino acids long. Germline V CDR1 and CDR2: SQVTM, ANQGSEA. CDR3 in amino acids: CGASLLADTQYF. The CDR3 DNA sequence: TGCGGCGCCAGCCTCCTGGCAGATACGCAGTATTTT.

This clonotype was recorded a few times. The rearrangement links TRBV20-1 to TRBJ1-2; 8 nucleotides align to TRBD1. The trim removed 5 bases at V and 0 bases at J, leaving 5 bases unmatched. The CDR3 is 14 residues long. Per germline, CDR1 DFQATT and CDR2 SNEGSKA (reference sequence). In DNA, the CDR3 is TGCAGTGCTGGGGACAGGCGACCTAACTATGGCTACACCTTC. Translating gives CSAGDRRPNYGYTF.

This rearrangement joins TRBV5-1 to TRBJ2-7; 7 bases line up with TRBD1. After removal of 5 bases from V and 7 bases from J, the junction contained 18 bases not matched to a gene. This CDR3 is built from 16 residues. The germline V gene encodes CDR1 SGHRS and CDR2 YFSETQ. The CDR3 is CASRLSGQVPYNEQYF. CDR3 sequence (DNA): TGCGCCAGCAGGCTATCCGGACAGGTCCCCTACAATGAGCAGTACTTC.

This clonotype was seen only a few times. V and J are TRBV27 and TRBJ2-1; 15 positions match TRBD2. V lost 3 bases, J lost 9 bases, and 3 bases stayed unmatched. CDR1 MNHEY and CDR2 SMNVEV come from the germline V gene (reference sequence). This CDR3 has 15 residues. The DNA of the CDR3 is TGTGCCAGCAGTTTGGGGACTAGCGGGGGGACTGAGCAGTTCTTC. As protein: CASSLGTSGGTEQFF.

The V call is TRBV6-6, the J call TRBJ1-5; D is unresolved. This CDR3 region has 15 residues. Per the germline V gene, CDR1 is MNHNY and CDR2 is SVGAGI (reference sequence). The CDR3 loop reads CASGKLEQSNQPQHF. The CDR3 DNA is TGTGCAAGCGGAAAGTTGGAGCAGTCAAATCAGCCCCAGCATTTT.

V and J are TRBV12-5 and TRBJ2-5, with D uncertain. This CDR3 spans 14 amino acids. The V gene lost 4 bases and the J gene lost 4 bases, with 13 bases spanning the gap. In germline, CDR1 is LGHNT, CDR2 FRNRAP. The CDR3 reads CASGYSRALETQYF. In nucleotides, the CDR3 is TGTGCTAGTGGTTATAGCCGGGCGTTAGAGACCCAGTACTTC.

This clonotype was detected only once. The chain recombines TRBV6-6 with TRBJ1-1; D possibly corresponds to TRBD1 (5 bases). The ends were cut back, 6 bases at V and 0 bases at J, with 14 bases in the middle. Germline values: CDR1 MNHNY, CDR2 SVGAGI (reference sequence). CDR3 length equals 15 residues. The DNA of the CDR3 is TGTGCCAGCAGACCCCAGGGAGTCATGAACACTGAAGCTTTCTTT. Translation: CASRPQGVMNTEAFF.

This clonotype was counted between two and nine times. V gene TRBV7-2 combines with J gene TRBJ2-5, with D hard to call. Trimming took off 5 bases at V and 4 bases at J, with 11 bases between the two ends. From germline, CDR1 is SGHTA and CDR2 FQGNSA. This CDR3 is built from 13 residues. CDR3 nucleotide sequence: TGTGCCAGCAGCCCATTTCAAGGAGAGACCCAGTACTTC. It specifies CASSPFQGETQYF.

CDR3 DNA: TGTGCCAGCAGTTACTCGGACAGGGGAATCTACAATGAGCAGTTCTTC. Its protein is CASSYSDRGIYNEQFF. The gene calls are TRBV6-6 and TRBJ2-1, with 9 bases fitting TRBD1. Germline trimming cut 0 bases from V and 3 bases from J; bases unmatched to any gene: 3. CDR3 size: 16 residues. Germline V lookup: CDR1 MNHNY, CDR2 SVGAGI (reference sequence).

The chain carries TRBV6-6 and TRBJ1-2; TRBD1 is a possible D gene (6 bases). Trimming stripped 7 bases from V and 7 bases from J, with 13 bases between. Per the germline V gene, CDR1 is MNHNY and CDR2 is SVGAGI (reference sequence). The CDR3 is made up of 12 amino acids. The CDR3 region is CASKGGDSGYTF. CDR3 DNA: TGTGCCAGCAAAGGGGGAGACTCTGGCTACACCTTC.

This clonotype was detected once. The rearrangement links TRBV2 to TRBJ1-5, with D unclear. The germline V gene has CDR1 SNHLY and CDR2 FYNNEI. Trimming pared 0 bases from V and 2 bases from J, leaving 8 bases between. The CDR3 loop spans 15 amino acids. This CDR3 reads CASSEAGAGNQPQHF. The CDR3 nucleotides are TGTGCCAGCAGTGAAGCGGGAGCGGGCAATCAGCCCCAGCATTTT.

Note on this clonotype: Since a much larger clone is just one base distant, this may be a read error. The gene calls are TRBV27 and TRBJ2-3; no definite D call. Looked up from germline, CDR1 is MNHEY and CDR2 is SMNVEV (reference sequence). The V end lost 4 bases, the J end lost 1 base, and 9 bases lay between the germline ends. This CDR3 has 14 residues. The CDR3 loop reads CASSCNGGTDTQYF. The CDR3 DNA follows: TGTGCCAGCAGTTGTAATGGAGGCACAGATACGCAGTATTTT.

This chain links TRBV27 with TRBJ1-2, with D perhaps matching TRBD1 (5 bases). The germline V gene has CDR1 MNHEY and CDR2 SMNVEV (reference sequence). The V and J ends lost 5 bases and 8 bases respectively, with 18 bases between them. The CDR3 length is 14 residues. The CDR3 region has the DNA TGTGCCAGCAGTGGGGATCAGGGAATTACGGGCTACACCTTC. This gives the protein CASSGDQGITGYTF.

This chain links TRBV7-9 with TRBJ1-3; 9 bases agree with TRBD1. The CDR3 spans 17 residues. V was pared by 3 bases and J by 2 bases, with 8 bases of the junction left unmatched. Germline loops: CDR1 SEHNR, CDR2 FQNEAQ (reference sequence). In DNA form, the CDR3 reads TGTGCCAGCAGCTTCCAGAGGACAGGGGAAACTGGAAACACCATATATTTT. This gives the protein CASSFQRTGETGNTIYF.

This chain connects TRBV4-2 to TRBJ1-1; D possibly corresponds to TRBD1 (5 bases). CDR3 size: 15 residues. CDR1 is LGHNA, CDR2 YNFKEQ, per germline. Trimming pared 0 bases from V and 5 bases from J, leaving 13 bases between. CDR3 sequence (DNA): TGTGCCAGCAGCCAAGAATATCGGGGGGGAACTGAAGCTTTCTTT. It translates to CASSQEYRGGTEAFF.

In this sample, this clonotype turned up many times. The chain joins TRBV4-3 to TRBJ1-2; no clear D gene. The V gene lost 0 bases and the J gene lost 0 bases, with 5 bases spanning the gap. Looked up from germline, CDR1 is LGHNA and CDR2 is YSLEER. The CDR3 consists of 14 residues. In DNA, the CDR3 is TGCGCCAGCAGCCAAGATAGGACTAACTATGGCTACACCTTC. Protein sequence: CASSQDRTNYGYTF.

V usage is TRBV6-2 or TRBV6-3 and J usage is TRBJ2-4; 13 nucleotides line up with TRBD2. TRBJ2-7 explains the end of the DNA better; the J call may be wrong. The CDR3 runs to 15 residues. CDR1 is MNHEY and CDR2 is SVGEGT in the germline V gene. The CDR3 bases are TGTGCCAGCGGCGGACTAGCGGGAGTTGGGTACGAGCAGTACTTC. Translating gives CASGGLAGVGYEQYF.

The chain couples TRBV29-1 to TRBJ2-1; tentative D call: TRBD2 (5 bases). The J call may not be correct, given that the DNA end is closer to TRBJ2-7. CDR1 is SQVTM, CDR2 ANQGSEA, per germline. The CDR3 totals 15 residues. The chain's CDR3 is CSVGGAVSSYNEQYF. The CDR3 DNA reads as TGCAGCGTTGGGGGAGCGGTGAGCTCCTACAATGAGCAGTACTTC.